The 31 T cell receptor beta chains listed next were all sequenced from one sample in a study of blood T cell repertoires in COVID-19. Repertoires were generated with immunoSEQ multiplex PCR, while TCRdb's copy carries only in-frame clones and drops some. The data show approximately 120,000 clones, roughly four fifths seen once. Material for sequencing was peripheral blood. Receptor source: a man in his sixties with acute or convalescent COVID-19.

The V and J genes are TRBV27 and TRBJ1-2; TRBD1 matches at 10 bases. There are 14 residues in the CDR3. Germline CDR1 MNHEY, CDR2 SMNVEV (reference sequence). The V segment lost 5 bases and the J segment 8 bases; nucleotides outside the gene matches: 8. CDR3: CASSGRDRGRGYTF. CDR3 coding DNA: TGTGCCAGCAGTGGCCGGGACAGGGGAAGGGGCTACACCTTC.

This sequence joins TRBV3-1 (or the pseudogene TRBV3-2) and TRBJ2-2; D unclear. This CDR3 has 17 residues. Germline values: CDR1 LGHDT, CDR2 YNNKEL (reference sequence). V was shortened by 1 base and J by 1 base, with 13 bases between the two germline ends. CDR3 coding DNA: TGTGCCAGCAGCCAAGCCCCCCACCTATTGAACACCGGGGAGCTGTTTTTT. As protein: CASSQAPHLLNTGELFF.

This chain joins TRBV6-5 and TRBJ2-7; 7 bases agree with TRBD2. CDR1 and CDR2 (germline): MNHEY, SVGAGI. This CDR3 contains 15 residues. J lost 5 bases, V lost 2 bases, and 9 bases had no gene match. The CDR3 is CASSYTPGGADEQYF. The CDR3 coding sequence is TGTGCCAGCAGTTACACCCCGGGGGGTGCGGACGAGCAGTACTTC.

The gene calls are TRBV5-1 and TRBJ2-2, with TRBD1 identical over 8 bases. Looked up from germline, CDR1 is SGHRS and CDR2 is YFSETQ. The CDR3 sequence is 15 residues long. J lost 0 bases, V lost 3 bases, and 1 base had no gene match. The CDR3, as DNA: TGCGCCAGCAGCTGGGGACAGGCGAACACCGGGGAGCTGTTTTTT. Amino acid sequence: CASSWGQANTGELFF.

This chain links TRBV4-1 with TRBJ2-7; 8 bases fit TRBD1. Unmatched junction bases numbered 2, after V lost 3 bases and J lost 1 base. The CDR3 has 14 residues. Germline V gene data show CDR1 as MGHRA and CDR2 as YSYEKL. CDR3 region: CASSHGQGSYEQYF. In nucleotides, the CDR3 is TGCGCCAGCAGCCATGGACAGGGTTCCTACGAGCAGTACTTC.

The chain carries TRBV28 and TRBJ2-2, with no clear D. Per germline, CDR1 MDHEN and CDR2 SYDVKM. Trimming left V 6 bases short and J 1 base short, with 9 bases between. This CDR3 is 14 amino acids long. The CDR3 loop is CASRKTGNTGELFF. The CDR3 bases are TGTGCCAGCAGAAAAACTGGGAACACCGGGGAGCTGTTTTTT.

The rearrangement uses TRBV3-1 (or the pseudogene TRBV3-2) and TRBJ2-2, with 9 bases that match TRBD1. CDR1 and CDR2 from the germline V gene are LGHDT and YNNKEL (reference sequence). The length of the CDR3 is 16 residues. V trimming: 7 bases; J trimming: 3 bases; junction bases outside the gene matches: 9. The CDR3 protein is CASTGGTGKDTGELFF. Written as DNA, the CDR3 is TGTGCCAGCACTGGAGGGACAGGGAAGGACACCGGGGAGCTGTTTTTT.

The chain uses TRBV5-1 and TRBJ1-2; 8 positions agree with TRBD1. This CDR3 has 13 residues. Germline values: CDR1 SGHRS, CDR2 YFSETQ. V shed 4 bases and J 8 bases; nucleotides not matched to a gene: 7. In nucleotides, the CDR3 is TGCGCCAGCAGCAAAGGACAGGGCCTGGGCTACACCTTC. This translates into CASSKGQGLGYTF.

This chain links TRBV2 with TRBJ2-5, with no clear D. CDR1 SNHLY and CDR2 FYNNEI come from the germline V gene. The CDR3 spans 11 residues. The ends were cut back, 9 bases at V and 5 bases at J, with 10 bases in the middle. DNA for the CDR3: TGTGCCAGTTCTGTCCGTGAGACCCAGTACTTC. Translation gives CASSVRETQYF.

The chain employs TRBV30 and TRBJ1-2, with 8 bases that match TRBD1. The V gene end was trimmed by 4 bases and the J gene end by 11 bases; junction bases not matched to a gene: 9. The length of the CDR3 is 12 residues. Germline V CDR1 and CDR2: GTSNPN, SVGIG (reference sequence). The CDR3 DNA is TGTGCCTGGAAGGGACAGGCTATACTGTACACCTTC. It is translated as CAWKGQAILYTF.

The chain couples TRBV4-1 to TRBJ2-7; weak D call: TRBD2 (6 bases). V dropped 4 bases and J dropped 5 bases, with 21 bases sitting between them. CDR3 size: 16 residues. Per the germline V gene, CDR1 is MGHRA and CDR2 is YSYEKL. The CDR3 sequence is CASSPLMGQGGDEQYF. The CDR3 DNA follows: TGCGCCAGCAGCCCTCTAATGGGGCAGGGAGGCGACGAGCAGTACTTC.

The CDR3 nucleotides are TGTGCCAGCAGTAGGGACTCGAGAAAGGAGACCCAGTACTTC. This codes for CASSRDSRKETQYF. The chain links TRBV6-5 to TRBJ2-5, with D possibly being TRBD2 (6 bases). V dropped 5 bases and J dropped 5 bases, with 15 bases sitting between them. Germline V gene lookup returns CDR1 MNHEY and CDR2 SVGAGI. The length of the CDR3 is 14 residues.

The rearrangement joins TRBV10-1 to TRBJ2-3, with 8 bases identical to TRBD2. This CDR3 region has 16 residues. CDR1 and CDR2 (germline): WNHNN, SYGVQD (reference sequence). J lost 0 bases, V lost 0 bases, and 2 bases had no gene match. The CDR3 sequence is CASSESAGGSTDTQYF. CDR3 nucleotides: TGCGCCAGCAGTGAGTCGGCGGGAGGAAGCACAGATACGCAGTATTTT.

V usage is TRBV14 and J usage is TRBJ2-5, with 9 bases fitting TRBD1. CDR1 is SGHDN, CDR2 FVKESK, per germline. The CDR3 length is 14 residues. V gave up 5 bases and J gave up 4 bases; unmatched junction bases: 5. The CDR3 region is CASSRRTGAETQYF. Written as DNA, the CDR3 is TGTGCCAGCAGCAGACGGACAGGGGCAGAGACCCAGTACTTC.

This clone has a handful of counts. The genes are TRBV3-1 (or the pseudogene TRBV3-2) and TRBJ2-2; 14 bases line up with TRBD2. This CDR3 is 17 amino acids long. With V trimmed by 4 bases and J by 6 bases, 7 bases remained unmatched. Germline CDR1 reads LGHDT; CDR2 reads YNNKEL (reference sequence). CDR3 in DNA: TGTGCCAGCAGCCGGGGACTAGCGGGAGTCGGGGCCGGGGAGCTGTTTTTT. Its protein is CASSRGLAGVGAGELFF.

The gene calls are TRBV7-9 and TRBJ1-5; weak D call: TRBD1 (6 bases). CDR3 length: 19 residues. The V end was cut by 2 bases, the J end by 6 bases, with 26 bases between. Germline loops: CDR1 SEHNR, CDR2 FQNEAQ (reference sequence). The CDR3 DNA reads as TGTGCCAGCAGCTTACAAAGCGCGGACAGTTTGTCTTCGGCTCAGCCCCAGCATTTT. Translation gives CASSLQSADSLSSAQPQHF.

The rearrangement joins TRBV7-9 to TRBJ1-1; tentative D call: TRBD1 (5 bases). The CDR3 is 12 amino acids. Germline lookup yields CDR1 SEHNR and CDR2 FQNEAQ (reference sequence). Trimming removed 7 bases at V and 4 bases at J, with 10 bases between. CDR3 sequence (DNA): TGTGCCAGCACCATTAGGGGCACTGAAGCTTTCTTT. It translates to CASTIRGTEAFF.

In DNA, the CDR3 is TGTGCCAGCAGCGAAACAGGGGGCTACTCCTACGAGCAGTACTTC. It specifies CASSETGGYSYEQYF. The V and J genes are TRBV7-9 and TRBJ2-7; 9 nucleotides line up with TRBD1. The V gene's germline CDR1 is SEHNR and CDR2 FQNEAQ (reference sequence). The CDR3 runs to 15 residues. With 5 bases clipped from V and 0 bases from J, the junction kept 5 bases outside the gene matches. Looking up the rest from reference TRBV7-9 and TRBJ2-7 gives the full variable domain: DTGVSQNPRHKITKRGQNVTFRCDPISEHNRLYWYRQTLGQGPEFLTYFQNEAQLEKSRLLSDRFSAERPKGSFSTLEIQRTEQGDSAMYLCASSETGGYSYEQYFGPGTRLTVT.

The chain couples TRBV19 to TRBJ1-1, with D uncertain. V shed 5 bases and J shed 4 bases, with 14 bases lying between them. Germline assignment: CDR1 LNHDA and CDR2 SQIVND (reference sequence). The CDR3 has 14 residues. The CDR3 reads CASSGQLRGTEAFF. In DNA, the CDR3 is TGTGCCAGTAGTGGCCAACTCAGAGGCACTGAAGCTTTCTTT.

V is TRBV28 and J is TRBJ2-7, with 11 bases fitting TRBD2. The germline CDR1 and CDR2 sequences are MDHEN and SYDVKM. Trimming removed 0 bases from V and 1 base from J; junction bases left unmatched: 11. This CDR3 region has 19 residues. CDR3 sequence (DNA): TGTGCCAGCAGTTTATGGCCGACTAGCGGGAAGAGTCGGTCCTACGAGCAGTACTTC. Amino acids: CASSLWPTSGKSRSYEQYF.

The chain employs TRBV18 and TRBJ1-1, with a tentative D call TRBD1 (6 bases). The CDR3 has 16 residues. V was clipped by 6 bases and J by 5 bases, with 22 bases between them. Germline V gene data show CDR1 as KGHSH and CDR2 as LQKENI. This CDR3 is CASSSRHSGGGTEAFF. Written as DNA, the CDR3 is TGTGCCAGCTCTAGCCGACACTCGGGGGGCGGGACTGAAGCTTTCTTT.

The gene calls are TRBV6-1 and TRBJ2-5; D ambiguous. Germline V gene data show CDR1 as MNHNS and CDR2 as SASEGT. CDR3 length: 16 amino acids. V lost 0 bases and J lost 1, with 12 bases in between. The CDR3 region is CASSEAIGAGQETQYF. The CDR3, as DNA: TGTGCCAGCAGTGAAGCGATCGGCGCAGGCCAAGAGACCCAGTACTTC.

The chain carries TRBV28 and TRBJ2-7; maybe TRBD1 (5 bases). This CDR3 has 12 residues. Trimming stripped 7 bases from V and 6 bases from J, with 13 bases between. Germline V gene data show CDR1 as MDHEN and CDR2 as SYDVKM. The CDR3: CASTPGQGEQYF. The CDR3, as DNA: TGTGCCAGCACCCCAGGGCAAGGCGAGCAGTACTTC.

The chain carries TRBV27 and TRBJ1-2; D is possibly TRBD1 (6 bases). Between the trimmed V and J ends, which lost 5 bases and 0 bases, there was a span of 13 bases. The CDR3 is 15 residues long. The germline CDR1 and CDR2 sequences are MNHEY and SMNVEV (reference sequence). The CDR3 reads CASSLTGSPNYGYTF. Written as DNA, the CDR3 is TGTGCCAGCAGTCTGACAGGCAGCCCTAACTATGGCTACACCTTC.

The CDR3 DNA reads as TGTGCCAGCAGTGCGAAAACAGGGGGCAACTATGGCTACACCTTC. Its translation: CASSAKTGGNYGYTF. The chain couples TRBV6-6 to TRBJ1-2, with 9 bases that match TRBD1. V lost 5 bases and J lost 2; bases outside the gene matches: 6. In germline, CDR1 is MNHNY, CDR2 SVGAGI (reference sequence). This CDR3 spans 15 amino acids.

The chain uses TRBV5-1 and TRBJ2-1, with D possibly being TRBD2 (5 bases). The CDR3 spans 16 residues. CDR1 and CDR2 from the germline V gene are SGHRS and YFSETQ. Trimming removed 2 bases at V and 0 bases at J, with 12 bases between. CDR3 nucleotide sequence: TGCGCCAGCAGCTTAGCGACTACGAGCTCCTACAATGAGCAGTTCTTC. Translating it yields CASSLATTSSYNEQFF.

The chain employs TRBV5-6 and TRBJ2-3, with 8 positions matching TRBD2. V was pared by 0 bases and J by 5 bases, with 11 bases of the junction left unmatched. CDR1 SGHDT and CDR2 YYEEEE come from the germline V gene. The CDR3 totals 17 residues. The CDR3 nucleotides are TGTGCCAGCAGCTTGGTGGGCGAGCGGGAGTATCGAGATACGCAGTATTTT. This sequence encodes CASSLVGEREYRDTQYF.

The chain combines TRBV30 with TRBJ1-4; D uncertain. V was clipped by 3 bases and J by 4 bases, with 12 bases between them. In germline, CDR1 is GTSNPN, CDR2 SVGIG (reference sequence). CDR3 size: 14 residues. The chain's CDR3 is CAWSPGRINEKLFF. The CDR3 DNA reads TGTGCCTGGAGCCCCGGGAGGATTAATGAAAAACTGTTTTTT.

The chain is built from TRBV29-1 and TRBJ2-5, with 7 bases matching TRBD2. This CDR3 contains 15 residues. J was trimmed by 1 base and V by 4 bases; bases with no gene match: 9. CDR1 is SQVTM, CDR2 ANQGSEA, per germline. CDR3 nucleotide sequence: TGCAGCGTTGCCACGACGGGGGGAATCCAAGAGACCCAGTACTTC. Protein sequence: CSVATTGGIQETQYF.

The chain links TRBV5-1 to TRBJ1-3; 7 bases are shared with TRBD1. The germline V gene has CDR1 SGHRS and CDR2 YFSETQ. The ends lost 0 bases at V and 0 bases at J; junction bases unmatched: 3. The CDR3 length is 16 residues. CDR3 DNA sequence: TGCGCCAGCAGCTTGGCGGGACAGTTCTCTGGAAACACCATATATTTT. This codes for CASSLAGQFSGNTIYF.

The CDR3 loop reads CASSFMGGRGGYEQYF. CDR3 DNA: TGTGCCAGCAGTTTTATGGGGGGTAGGGGCGGATACGAGCAGTACTTC. V gene TRBV28 combines with J gene TRBJ2-7; D possibly corresponds to TRBD2 (6 bases). CDR1 is MDHEN and CDR2 is SYDVKM in the germline V gene. The CDR3 is 16 amino acids. V shed 3 bases and J shed 4 bases, with 19 bases lying between them.